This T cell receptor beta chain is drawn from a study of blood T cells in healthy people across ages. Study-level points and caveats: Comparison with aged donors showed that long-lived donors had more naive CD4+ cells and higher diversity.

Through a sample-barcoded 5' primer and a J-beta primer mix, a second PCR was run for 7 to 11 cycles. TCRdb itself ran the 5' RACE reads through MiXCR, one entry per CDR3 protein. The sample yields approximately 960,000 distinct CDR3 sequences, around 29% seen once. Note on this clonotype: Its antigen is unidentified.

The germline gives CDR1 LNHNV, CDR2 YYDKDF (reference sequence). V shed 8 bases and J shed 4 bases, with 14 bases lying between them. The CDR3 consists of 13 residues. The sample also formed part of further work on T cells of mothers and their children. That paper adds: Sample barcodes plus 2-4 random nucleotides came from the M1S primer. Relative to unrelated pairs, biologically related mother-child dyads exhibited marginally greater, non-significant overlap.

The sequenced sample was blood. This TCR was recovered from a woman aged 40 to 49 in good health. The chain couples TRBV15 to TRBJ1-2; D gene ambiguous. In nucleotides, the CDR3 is TGTGCCACCGCCCGCCCGGAATTCTATGGCTACACCTTC. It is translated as CATARPEFYGYTF.